The 18 T cell receptor beta chains presented below share a single source sample, sequenced in a study of blood T cells in healthy people across ages. Through a sample-barcoded 5' primer and a J-beta primer mix, a second PCR was run for roughly 7 to 11 cycles. In TCRdb, the 5' RACE reads were re-called with MiXCR into one record per CDR3 protein. The sample has 650,000 to 1,000,000 distinct CDR3 sequences; 35% to 40% are singletons. Input material: blood. These receptors were taken from a man between 18 and 29 years old in good health.

The table lists this clonotype with many counts. The chain joins TRBV4-3 to TRBJ1-1; D gene uncertain. Deletions cut 1 base from V and 5 bases from J, with 8 bases between. Germline CDR1 LGHNA, CDR2 YSLEER. The CDR3 is 13 amino acids. The CDR3 region is CASSQAVNTEAFF. The CDR3 bases are TGCGCCAGCAGCCAAGCCGTCAATACTGAAGCTTTCTTT.

This clonotype was counted between two and nine times. This rearrangement joins TRBV2 to TRBJ2-1; D not resolved. V gave up 10 bases and J gave up 7 bases, with 14 bases separating them. Germline loops: CDR1 SNHLY, CDR2 FYNNEI. The CDR3 runs to 12 residues. This CDR3 is CATKTTWNEQFF. The CDR3 nucleotides are TGTGCCACCAAGACCACTTGGAATGAGCAGTTCTTC.

The rearrangement joins TRBV20-1 to TRBJ1-3; D gene uncertain. Trimming removed 1 base from V and 0 bases from J, with 10 bases in between. The CDR3 consists of 15 residues. Per germline, CDR1 DFQATT and CDR2 SNEGSKA (reference sequence). The CDR3 loop reads CSARGDKSSGNTIYF. CDR3 nucleotides: TGCAGTGCTAGAGGCGATAAGAGCTCTGGAAACACCATATATTTT.

This clonotype was counted a few times. V and J are TRBV10-2 and TRBJ1-2; 7 bases align to TRBD1. Germline V gene sequence: CDR1 WSHSY, CDR2 SAAADI. V was pared by 10 bases and J by 0 bases, with 14 bases of the junction left unmatched. The CDR3 contains 16 residues. This CDR3 is CATRGLVSETNYGYTF. The CDR3 DNA follows: TGCGCCACCAGGGGGTTGGTCTCGGAAACTAACTATGGCTACACCTTC.

This chain joins TRBV12-5 and TRBJ1-5; no firm D call. This CDR3 has 12 amino acids. Germline V lookup: CDR1 LGHNT, CDR2 FRNRAP. V was shortened by 0 bases and J by 7 bases, with 4 bases between the two germline ends. In DNA form, the CDR3 reads TGTGCTAGTGGTTTGGTCGGGCAGCCCCAGCATTTT. Residues: CASGLVGQPQHF.

This clonotype was observed a handful of times. V gene TRBV27 combines with J gene TRBJ1-6, with D perhaps TRBD1 (6 bases). V lost 8 bases and J 8 bases, leaving 22 bases between the germline ends. CDR1 and CDR2 (germline): MNHEY, SMNVEV (reference sequence). The CDR3 contains 16 residues. The CDR3 loop reads CASSRGGRVGYSPLHF. As DNA, the CDR3 is TGTGCCAGCTCGAGGGGGGGACGGGTCGGTTATTCACCCCTCCACTTT.

The chain employs TRBV30 and TRBJ2-7; 7 nucleotides match TRBD1. Germline V gene lookup returns CDR1 GTSNPN and CDR2 SVGIG (reference sequence). This CDR3 has 14 residues. Trimming removed 0 bases from V and 10 bases from J; junction bases left unmatched: 12. The CDR3 DNA is TGTGCCTGGAGTGTACCGGGACAGCAGAACAGACAGTACTTC. Protein sequence: CAWSVPGQQNRQYF.

A word on this clonotype: Just one base apart from a much larger clone, this may be a read error. The genes are TRBV12-3 or TRBV12-4 and TRBJ2-5; no definite D call. The CDR3 is 11 residues long. V was trimmed by 6 bases and J by 11 bases, leaving 13 bases between them. The CDR3 loop reads CASRFSLEQYF. CDR3 bases: TGTGCCAGCAGGTTCTCTCTAGAGCAGTACTTC.

The chain is built from TRBV15 and TRBJ1-1; no clear D gene. Germline CDR1 is LNHNV and CDR2 is YYDKDF (reference sequence). The CDR3 runs to 13 residues. V lost 1 base to trimming and J lost 1 base, with 4 bases between them. The CDR3 DNA reads as TGTGCCACCAGCAGAGCCCAGAACACTGAAGCTTTCTTT. Translation gives CATSRAQNTEAFF.

This clonotype has more than one count but fewer than ten. The V and J genes are TRBV12-3 or TRBV12-4 and TRBJ2-1; the D is unclear. The J call could be wrong; TRBJ2-7 is a better fit for the DNA end. This CDR3 is built from 16 residues. The CDR3 region is CASSFVVGSSYNEQYF. Written as DNA, the CDR3 is TGTGCCAGCAGTTTCGTCGTGGGCAGCTCCTACAATGAGCAGTACTTC.

This chain links TRBV7-2 with TRBJ2-1, with TRBD2 identical over 13 bases. J was trimmed by 5 bases and V by 6 bases; bases with no gene match: 7. The germline CDR1 and CDR2 sequences are SGHTA and FQGNSA. This CDR3 spans 16 amino acids. Here the CDR3 reads CASRKRGTSGNNEQFF. The CDR3 region has the DNA TGTGCCAGCAGAAAACGGGGGACTAGCGGGAACAATGAGCAGTTCTTC. The full variable domain, its missing parts supplied by reference TRBV7-2 and TRBJ2-1, is GAGVSQSPSNKVTEKGKDVELRCDPISGHTALYWYRQSLGQGLEFLIYFQGNSAPDKSGLPSDRFSAERTGGSVSTLTIQRTQQEDSAVYLCASRKRGTSGNNEQFFGPGTRLTVL.

V usage is TRBV28 and J usage is TRBJ2-1, with 15 bases aligning to TRBD2. This CDR3 region has 17 residues. Per the germline V gene, CDR1 is MDHEN and CDR2 is SYDVKM. V gave up 5 bases and J gave up 7 bases; unmatched junction bases: 9. The CDR3 sequence: CASSPNGLAGGGNEQFF. The CDR3 DNA reads as TGTGCCAGCAGTCCAAACGGACTAGCGGGGGGGGGAAATGAGCAGTTCTTC. Full variable domain (outside the CDR3, taken from reference TRBV28 and TRBJ2-1): DVKVTQSSRYLVKRTGEKVFLECVQDMDHENMFWYRQDPGLGLRLIYFSYDVKMKEKGDIPEGYSVSREKKERFSLILESASTNQTSMYLCASSPNGLAGGGNEQFFGPGTRLTVL.

The chain employs TRBV27 and TRBJ1-6; D call uncertain. The CDR3 is 15 amino acids. Trimming cost V 6 bases and J 8 bases, with 17 bases left between them. CDR1 is MNHEY and CDR2 is SMNVEV in the germline V gene (reference sequence). Written as DNA, the CDR3 is TGTGCCAGCAGGCCCCGTGGAGGGCGGCATTCACCCCTCCACTTT. It encodes CASRPRGGRHSPLHF.

This clonotype has just a few counts. The chain joins TRBV24-1 to TRBJ1-6, with a weak D call TRBD1 (6 bases). CDR1 is KGHDR, CDR2 SFDVKD, per germline. The CDR3 contains 13 residues. The V end lost 5 bases, the J end lost 5 bases, and 6 bases lay between the germline ends. The DNA of the CDR3 is TGTGCCACCAGTGCAGGGGATAATTCACCCCTCCACTTT. Translation: CATSAGDNSPLHF.

The chain combines TRBV7-2 with TRBJ2-1; 9 bases agree with TRBD2. Unmatched junction bases numbered 11, after V lost 1 base and J lost 10 bases. The CDR3 runs 16 residues. The germline gives CDR1 SGHTA, CDR2 FQGNSA. The CDR3 sequence: CASSLEGLASSLEQFF. The CDR3 nucleotides read TGTGCCAGCAGCTTAGAGGGACTAGCCTCTTCTCTGGAGCAGTTCTTC.

This clonotype was picked up one time. V and J are TRBV29-1 and TRBJ2-5; 7 nucleotides line up with TRBD1. There are 13 residues in the CDR3. The germline gives CDR1 SQVTM, CDR2 ANQGSEA. Germline trimming cut 6 bases from V and 2 bases from J; bases unmatched to any gene: 6. CDR3 sequence: CSVRRGQQETQYF. As DNA, the CDR3 is TGCAGCGTGCGAAGGGGGCAGCAAGAGACCCAGTACTTC.

This clonotype was counted at least ten times. The genes are TRBV29-1 and TRBJ2-1; 12 nucleotides line up with TRBD2. J lost 7 bases, V lost 7 bases, and 8 bases had no gene match. There are 14 residues in the CDR3. Germline-derived CDR1 and CDR2 are SQVTM and ANQGSEA. DNA for the CDR3: TGCAGCGCTTCCGGGACTAGCGGGTCGAATGAGCAGTTCTTC. As protein: CSASGTSGSNEQFF.

This chain uses TRBV5-5 with TRBJ2-1; TRBD2 might be the D (6 bases). Germline CDR1 reads SGHKS; CDR2 reads YYEKEE (reference sequence). Trimming took 5 bases from V and 0 from J, leaving 12 bases between them. The CDR3 runs 15 residues. In nucleotides, the CDR3 is TGTGCCAGCAGGGAGGGATCGAGCTCCTACAATGAGCAGTTCTTC. The encoded protein is CASREGSSSYNEQFF.